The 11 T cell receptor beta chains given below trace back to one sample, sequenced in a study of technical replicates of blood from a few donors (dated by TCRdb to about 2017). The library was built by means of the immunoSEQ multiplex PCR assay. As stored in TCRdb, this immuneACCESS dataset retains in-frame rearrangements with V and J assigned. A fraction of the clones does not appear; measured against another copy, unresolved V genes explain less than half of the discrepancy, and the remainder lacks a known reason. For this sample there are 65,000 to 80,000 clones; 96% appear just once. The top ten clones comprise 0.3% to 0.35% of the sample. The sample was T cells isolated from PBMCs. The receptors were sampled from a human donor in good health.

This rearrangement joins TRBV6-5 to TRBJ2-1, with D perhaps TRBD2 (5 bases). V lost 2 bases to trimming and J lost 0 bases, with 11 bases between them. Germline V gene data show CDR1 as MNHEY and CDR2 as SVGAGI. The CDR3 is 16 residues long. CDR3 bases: TGTGCCAGCAGTTACGAAGCGGCTTTCTCCTACAATGAGCAGTTCTTC. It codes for CASSYEAAFSYNEQFF.

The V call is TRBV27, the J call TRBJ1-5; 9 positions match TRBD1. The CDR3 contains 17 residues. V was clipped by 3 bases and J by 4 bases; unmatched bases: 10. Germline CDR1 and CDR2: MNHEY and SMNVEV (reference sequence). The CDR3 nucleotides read TGTGCCAGCAGTTTCTACGGGACAGGGCGCCTAAATCAGCCCCAGCATTTT. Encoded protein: CASSFYGTGRLNQPQHF.

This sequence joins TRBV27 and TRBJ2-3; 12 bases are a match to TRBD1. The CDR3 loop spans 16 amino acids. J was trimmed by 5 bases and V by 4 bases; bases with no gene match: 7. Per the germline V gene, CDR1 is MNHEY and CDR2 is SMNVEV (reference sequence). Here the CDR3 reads CASSWDRGRNRDTQYF. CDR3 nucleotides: TGTGCCAGCAGTTGGGACAGGGGGCGAAATCGAGATACGCAGTATTTT.

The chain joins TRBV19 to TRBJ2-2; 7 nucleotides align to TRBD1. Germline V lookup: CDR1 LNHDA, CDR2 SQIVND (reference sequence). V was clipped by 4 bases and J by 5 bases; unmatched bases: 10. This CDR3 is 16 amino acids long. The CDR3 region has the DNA TGTGCCAGTAGTAACAGGGGTCTCGAGGGGACCGGGGAGCTGTTTTTT. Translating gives CASSNRGLEGTGELFF.

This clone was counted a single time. CDR3 nucleotide sequence: TGTGCCAGCAGCTTTAGCCTAGCGGGAGGATCCTACGAGCAGTACTTC. It codes for CASSFSLAGGSYEQYF. V is TRBV13 and J is TRBJ2-7; 11 bases fit TRBD2. CDR3 size: 16 residues. In germline, CDR1 is PRHDT, CDR2 FYEKMQ (reference sequence). The junction had 5 bases not matched to a gene; V was cut back by 3 bases and J by 1 base.

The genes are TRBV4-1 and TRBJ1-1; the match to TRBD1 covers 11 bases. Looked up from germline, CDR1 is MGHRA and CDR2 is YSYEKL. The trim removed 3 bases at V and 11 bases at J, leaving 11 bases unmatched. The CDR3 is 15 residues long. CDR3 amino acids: CASSQGRTGGAAAFF. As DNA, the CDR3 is TGCGCCAGCAGCCAGGGCCGGACAGGGGGCGCGGCGGCTTTCTTT.

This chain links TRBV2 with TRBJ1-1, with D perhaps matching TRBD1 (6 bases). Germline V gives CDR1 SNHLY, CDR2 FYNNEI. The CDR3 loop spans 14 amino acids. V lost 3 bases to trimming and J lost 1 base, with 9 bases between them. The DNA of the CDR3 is TGTGCCAGCAGTGAGGGAGGGGGGAACACTGAAGCTTTCTTT. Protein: CASSEGGGNTEAFF. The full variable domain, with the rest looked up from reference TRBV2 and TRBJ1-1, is EPEVTQTPSHQVTQMGQEVILRCVPISNHLYFYWYRQILGQKVEFLVSFYNNEISEKSEIFDDQFSVERPDGSNFTLKIRSTKLEDSAMYFCASSEGGGNTEAFFGQGTRLTVV.

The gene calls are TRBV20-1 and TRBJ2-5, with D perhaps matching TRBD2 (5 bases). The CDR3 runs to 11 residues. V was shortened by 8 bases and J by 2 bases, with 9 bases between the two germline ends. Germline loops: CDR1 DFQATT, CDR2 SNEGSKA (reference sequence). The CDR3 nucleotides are TGCAGTCTAGGACTTCAAGAGACCCAGTACTTC. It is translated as CSLGLQETQYF.

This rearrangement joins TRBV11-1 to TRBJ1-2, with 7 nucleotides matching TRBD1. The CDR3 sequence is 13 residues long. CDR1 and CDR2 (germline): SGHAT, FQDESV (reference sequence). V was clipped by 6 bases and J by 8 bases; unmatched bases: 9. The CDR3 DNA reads TGTGCCAGCAGTTTCGAACAGGGGTCGGGCTACACCTTC. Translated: CASSFEQGSGYTF.

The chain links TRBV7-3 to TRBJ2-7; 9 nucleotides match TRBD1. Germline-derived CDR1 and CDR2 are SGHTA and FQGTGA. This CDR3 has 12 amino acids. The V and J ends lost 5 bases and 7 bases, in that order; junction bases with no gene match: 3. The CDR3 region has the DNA TGTGCCAGCAGCCCGGGACAGGGAGAGCAGTACTTC. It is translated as CASSPGQGEQYF.

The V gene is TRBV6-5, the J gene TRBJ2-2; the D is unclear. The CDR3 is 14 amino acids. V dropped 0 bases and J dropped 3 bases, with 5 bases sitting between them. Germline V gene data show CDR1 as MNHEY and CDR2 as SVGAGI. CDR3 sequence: CASSYSTYTGELFF. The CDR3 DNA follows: TGTGCCAGCAGTTACTCCACTTACACCGGGGAGCTGTTTTTT.